These 2 T cell receptor beta chains came from one sample sequenced in a study of blood T cells in healthy people across ages (dated by TCRdb to 2014 to 2015). Library prep was done by 5' RACE. The instrument given in TCRdb is Illumina HiSeq 2500. The second PCR ran for roughly 7 to 12 cycles and used a J-beta primer mix along with a sample-barcoded 5' primer. The public reads were quality trimmed at Q25 with fastp and then assembled into clones with MiXCR by TCRdb, keeping productive beta chains. Identical CDR3 proteins give one entry, which carries the most common genes and DNA. The sample profile shows roughly 2 million distinct CDR3 sequences; roughly 49% of them were found once. The ten largest clones capture roughly 2.1% of the sample. Sequenced: blood. The receptors here all came from a woman aged 40 to 55 in good health.

As for this clonotype: One base away lies a much larger clone, so this may be a sequencing read error. The V call is TRBV9, the J call TRBJ1-2; a possible D gene is TRBD1 (5 bases). This CDR3 has 12 amino acids. In germline, CDR1 is SGDLS, CDR2 YYNGEE. In DNA, the CDR3 is TGTGCCGGCAGCGTCGTGCGGGGCGGCTACACCTTC. Protein: CAGSVVRGGYTF.

On this clonotype itself: One base away lies a much larger clone, so this may be a sequencing read error. V gene TRBV12-3 or TRBV12-4 combines with J gene TRBJ1-4, with D possibly being TRBD1 (5 bases). The CDR3 runs to 14 residues. The CDR3: CASRSGTGNGKLFF. Written as DNA, the CDR3 is TGTGCCAGCAGGTCCGGGACGGGGAATGGAAAACTGTTTTTT.